This T cell receptor (beta chain) was obtained from a study of cytomegalovirus exposure and HLA in healthy donors. Study-level points and caveats: Some public TCRs appeared in many individuals, while most sequences were rare. As a later analysis revealed, the rate of TCR association differed by HLA locus, with DRB1 most and HLA-C fewest.

Use of 60 Vbeta and 13 Jbeta primers characterized the PCR. The protocol was immunoSEQ multiplex PCR, while the TCRdb copy is restricted to in-frame clones and leaves out a portion. In the table there are 150,000 to 200,000 clones, 60% to 85% of which are singletons. This clone came up a few times. Its target is not known. Germline V gene sequence: CDR1 SGHVS, CDR2 FQNEAQ. The CDR3 has 12 amino acids. Unmatched junction bases numbered 3, after V lost 11 bases and J lost 3 bases. The TCR was taken from a female donor in good health and CMV-seronegative. The J gene is TRBJ2-7, the V gene TRBV7-8; TRBD2 matches at 11 bases. Sequenced sample: PBMCs. The CDR3 DNA follows: TGTGCCGCCGGGACTAGCGGCTACGAGCAGTACTTC. It codes for CAAGTSGYEQYF.